Ten or more counts support the clone carrying this TCR beta chain. V was clipped by 7 bases and J by 2 bases; unmatched bases: 11. The CDR3 runs 15 residues. Germline CDR1 and CDR2: DFQATT and SNEGSKA (reference sequence). The data derive from a study of spatial heterogeneity in lung cancer. MiXCR, run by TCRdb on the 5' RACE reads, gives a single entry per CDR3 protein. The sample holds roughly 20,000 distinct CDR3 sequences, under 6% seen once. Time point specified: sample taken at primary tumor resection. The sequenced material consisted of unsorted whole RNA from tumor, nontumor lung or frozen PBMC.

Source: PBMCs, taken at surgery. The TCR sequence derives from a male donor with early-stage non-small cell lung cancer. V gene TRBV20-1 combines with J gene TRBJ1-5; 7 bases agree with TRBD1. The CDR3 coding sequence is TGCAGTGTTAAAGGCGGGACAGCGGGCAATCAGCCCCAGCATTTT. This encodes CSVKGGTAGNQPQHF.